This T cell receptor (beta chain) was found in a study of shared clonotypes between healthy human individuals. As for the study in general: The people who gave samples were two women and a few men aged 18 to 49.

Overall study results and limits: For sorted subsets, rarefaction showed incomplete sequencing despite large depth.

On this clone: The antigen remains undetermined.

The V gene lost 11 bases and the J gene lost 0 bases, with 10 bases spanning the gap. The CDR3 runs 13 residues. Germline CDR1 and CDR2: LNHDA and SQIVND (reference sequence). Profiling relied on immunoSEQ multiplex PCR, and the TCRdb table lists in-frame clones only, not all of them. The sample lists some 2,100,000 clones, 85% to 95% seen once, with approximately 1.7% in the top ten. CD8 cells regarded as naive lacked CD45RO, were positively chosen for CCR7, and omitted terminally differentiated effector memory CD45RA+ cells. All the donors were Caucasian adults who lived in Nashville, Tennessee. The rearrangement joins TRBV19 to TRBJ2-2; D uncertain. Material for sequencing was naive CD8+ T cells from PBMCs. The sequence was obtained from a man between 18 and 29 years old in good health. Some clones in this sample may be carry-over from other donors' samples. Here the CDR3 reads CASRTANTGELFF. CDR3 in DNA: TGTGCCTCACGGACGGCGAACACCGGGGAGCTGTTTTTT.